This TCR beta chain was obtained from a study of OX40 agonist ivuxolimab in advanced cancers. Study background: An agonistic human IgG2 monoclonal antibody against OX40 (CD134) was given. Partial responses occurred in three patients (one hepatocellular carcinoma, two cutaneous melanoma).

Prior autoimmune disease or systemic immunosuppression barred patients. V lost 6 bases to trimming and J lost 5 bases; unmatched junction nucleotides: 2. The CDR3 is 12 amino acids. CDR1 is SNHLY, CDR2 FYNNEI, per germline. Measured with immunoSEQ multiplex PCR; TCRdb has only the in-frame clones, and not every one. The sample records approximately 66,000 clones, approximately 86% being singletons. This receptor was obtained from an adult with an advanced solid tumor such as melanoma, head and neck, liver or kidney cancer. This rearrangement joins TRBV2 to TRBJ1-1, with 8 positions matching TRBD1. The sample was CD4+ or CD8+ T cells sorted from blood, taken in a trial of the OX40 agonist ivuxolimab. DNA for the CDR3: TGTGCCAGCAGAACAGGGGGGACTGAAGCTTTCTTT. Encoded protein: CASRTGGTEAFF. Based on the CDR3 plus reference TRBV2 and TRBJ1-1, the full variable domain is EPEVTQTPSHQVTQMGQEVILRCVPISNHLYFYWYRQILGQKVEFLVSFYNNEISEKSEIFDDQFSVERPDGSNFTLKIRSTKLEDSAMYFCASRTGGTEAFFGQGTRLTVV.